This T cell receptor (beta chain) appears in the sequencing data of a study of CD8+CD57+ T cells in acquired aplastic anemia listed by TCRdb under 2018. About the investigation overall: On average, sorted CD4+ and CD8+ cells yielded around 3.4 ug of extracted DNA, with a range of about 0.17 to 27.4 ug. CD8+CD57+ expansion was defined as frequency above the mean frequency observed in healthy subjects. General conclusions and limits of the study: Roughly 29 CD8+ CDR3 sequences were shared between patients and controls but appeared highly expressed in patients and within their immunodominant clones. Patients and healthy controls showed no significant difference in CD8+ Simpson's diversity (P=0.060).

Genomic DNA was used as template for profiling of TCR beta VDJ combinations and CDR3 sequences. An Illumina HiSeq 2000 was the platform used for TCR repertoire sequencing. Processing in the source paper ran as follows. Repertoires were assessed using TRBV/TRBJ rearrangement plots, CDR3 size and DJ length profiles, and Simpson's diversity index. The most abundant DNA sequence in the deep sequencing data was taken as the immunodominant clone. CDR3 amino acid sequences were checked for sharing across subjects and were also compared against the VDJdb database and published repertoires. The raw public reads went through TCRdb reprocessing: fastp at Q25, MiXCR clone calling, in-frame beta chains kept. Each entry is one CDR3 protein sequence, shown with its most common DNA and genes. These V and J calls derive from TCRdb rather than the authors' analysis. Recorded for this sample are 150,000 to 200,000 distinct CDR3 sequences; less than 60% of them occurred a single time. The ten top clones hold about 1.7% of the sample.

The sample holds one count of this clonotype. The specificity of this receptor is unknown. Base qualities are not recorded, but no much larger clone differs from it by a single base. A lone read is weak support. Including the terminal cysteine and phenylalanine, the CDR3 comprises 14 residues. CDR3 DNA only is kept here, 42 bases in frame from base 1. Reading the germline V gene gives CDR1 SGHVS and CDR2 FQNEAQ. Trimming costs V 6 bases and J 3 bases, and their ends lie 14 bases apart. The patients picked for sequencing were ones in whom flow cytometry had shown an expansion of CD8+CD57+ cells. All patients had severe acquired aplastic anemia diagnosed by International Study of Aplastic Anemia and Agranulocytosis and Camitta criteria. No therapy had been received by the patients at the time of blood sampling. The study deep-sequenced TCR repertoires of sorted CD4+ and CD8+ blood T cells from severe aplastic anemia patients and healthy subjects. Patients were enrolled in the USA under clinicaltrials.gov protocols 00001620, 01623167, 00001397, 00071045, 00081523 and 00961064. Ficoll-Paque density gradient centrifugation was used to isolate peripheral blood mononuclear cells. CD4+ and CD8+ T cells were sorted by FACS or magnetic beads before DNA extraction.

The clonotype comes from a human donor with aplastic anemia. The V and J segments used are TRBV7-8 and TRBJ2-5; tentative D gene TRBD2, with 5 bases matching. Sequences were obtained from sorted CD4+, CD8+, or CD8+CD57+ T cells (not recorded which) from PBMCs. The DNA reads as follows: TGTGCCAGCAGACCCCGGGAAACCGAAGAGACCCAGTACTTC. It translates as CASRPRETEETQYF.